This T cell receptor beta chain emerged from a study of PD-1 blockade in classical Hodgkin lymphoma. Turning to the study itself: Patients received nivolumab 3 mg/kg intravenously every 2 weeks.

As for time point: cycle 4 day 1 (C4D1), after less than 7 weeks of nivolumab. Each patient's relapse followed autologous stem cell transplantation, and brentuximab vedotin exposure varied. Purification of CD4+ T cells from thawed PBMCs was performed via magnetic negative selection. Best responses included complete response and partial response; otherwise, the best response was progressive disease. The repertoire was sequenced with immunoSEQ multiplex PCR; TCRdb's copy has only in-frame clones and lacks some. The sample includes more than 25,000 clones, more than 80% of them seen just once. Turning to this clone: The antigen is unknown.

Findings of the study overall: Reports described newly diagnosed patients as having lower baseline TCR diversity than healthy donors. CD4+ TCR diversity, unlike CD8+, climbed significantly by C4D1.

CDR1 and CDR2 (germline): SGHTA, FQGNSA. With 0 bases clipped from V and 6 bases from J, the junction kept 4 bases outside the gene matches. CDR3 length: 15 residues. V is TRBV7-2 and J is TRBJ2-7, with 11 bases aligning to TRBD2. Sequenced here: CD4+ T cells from blood, sampled before the fourth cycle of nivolumab. This clonotype was sampled from a human donor with classical Hodgkin lymphoma. CDR3 residues: CASSLARLAGGEQYF. CDR3 DNA sequence: TGTGCCAGCAGCTTAGCGCGGCTAGCGGGGGGCGAGCAGTACTTC.